One and the same sample provided the 14 T cell receptor beta chains below, sequenced in a study of metastatic and nonmetastatic thyroid tumors (dated by TCRdb to 2020 to 2021). The library relied on PCR. The sample was run on an Illumina HiSeq 4000. Starting from the raw public reads, TCRdb applied fastp trimming at Q25, assembled clones with MiXCR and retained in-frame beta chains. This sample gives 20,000 to 25,000 clones in total; 12% of them show up just once. Jointly, the top ten make up roughly 6.2% of the sample. Before undergoing thyroid surgery, none of the patients had been given any kind of treatment. The sequenced material came from blood. These receptors came from a male donor with papillary thyroid cancer or a benign thyroid nodule (not recorded which). Some clones in this sample may be carry-over from other donors' samples.

This clone was observed many times. The V call is TRBV7-2, the J call TRBJ1-4; 7 bases map to TRBD1. The trim removed 6 bases at V and 3 bases at J, leaving 7 bases unmatched. The CDR3 contains 15 residues. Germline CDR1 and CDR2: SGHTA and FQGNSA. The CDR3 loop is CASRPTGTANEKLFF. CDR3 nucleotide sequence: TGTGCCAGCAGACCAACCGGGACAGCTAATGAAAAACTGTTTTTT.

At least ten counts were recorded for this clone. The gene calls are TRBV3-1 and TRBJ2-3; D not certain. V lost 1 base, J lost 6 bases, and 2 bases lay in between. The CDR3 sequence is 11 residues long. Looked up from germline, CDR1 is LGHDT and CDR2 is YNNKEL (reference sequence). CDR3 amino acids: CASSQGDTQYF. Here the CDR3 DNA reads TGTGCCAGCAGCCAAGGGGATACGCAGTATTTT.

In its sample, this clone was seen many times. The genes are TRBV5-1 and TRBJ2-1, with 11 nucleotides matching TRBD2. CDR1 is SGHRS and CDR2 is YFSETQ in the germline V gene. After removal of 5 bases from V and 8 bases from J, the junction contained 9 bases not matched to a gene. CDR3 size: 15 residues. Here the CDR3 DNA reads TGCGCCAGCAGGATCGGGACTAGCGGTTACTATGAGCAGTTCTTC. It yields the protein CASRIGTSGYYEQFF.

This chain connects TRBV5-1 to TRBJ2-7; 10 bases map to TRBD2. V lost 4 bases and J lost 0; bases outside the gene matches: 13. Germline lookup yields CDR1 SGHRS and CDR2 YFSETQ. This CDR3 is 18 amino acids long. The CDR3 here is CASSPAGTSAANSYEQYF. CDR3 bases: TGCGCCAGCAGCCCCGCCGGGACTAGCGCCGCTAACTCCTACGAGCAGTACTTC.

This clone was counted at least ten times. For the CDR3, the DNA is TGTGCCAGCGGGGCGGGGTTTAATGTTGACAATCAGCCCCAGCATTTT. It encodes CASGAGFNVDNQPQHF. V and J are TRBV2 and TRBJ1-5, with D perhaps matching TRBD1 (5 bases). The CDR3 totals 16 residues. Germline V gene lookup returns CDR1 SNHLY and CDR2 FYNNEI. Trimming cost V 8 bases and J 3 bases, with 20 bases left between them.

This clone was seen repeatedly, ten times or more. Other DNA sequences in this specimen translate into the identical CDR3. The gene calls are TRBV10-3 and TRBJ1-4; tentative D call: TRBD1 (6 bases). Trimming removed 4 bases at V and 5 bases at J, with 14 bases between. The CDR3 contains 15 residues. Germline CDR1 is ENHRY and CDR2 is SYGVKD. This CDR3 is CAISAGRGGNEKLFF. The CDR3 DNA sequence: TGTGCCATCAGTGCCGGGAGGGGGGGGAATGAAAAACTGTTTTTT.

This clone has a count of ten or more. Possible read error: a much larger clone is one base away. Other DNA sequences within the sample encode an identical CDR3. The V gene is TRBV28, the J gene TRBJ2-7; D is uncertain. The CDR3 contains 15 residues. The V gene lost 6 bases and the J gene lost 2 bases, with 17 bases spanning the gap. From germline, CDR1 is MDHEN and CDR2 SYDVKM. The CDR3 is CASRIQQGMPYEQYF. CDR3 coding DNA: TGTGCCAGCAGGATCCAACAAGGAATGCCCTACGAGCAGTACTTC.

The V gene is TRBV6-5, the J gene TRBJ2-3; D may correspond to TRBD1 or TRBD2 (5 bases each). Germline V gene data show CDR1 as MNHEY and CDR2 as SVGAGI. V was pared by 2 bases and J by 0 bases, with 12 bases between. The CDR3 is 16 amino acids. The CDR3 bases are TGTGCCAGCAGTTACGGGACGGAGACTAGCACAGATACGCAGTATTTT. Amino acids: CASSYGTETSTDTQYF.

This clone was observed a few times. The chain recombines TRBV28 with TRBJ1-2; D is undetermined. This CDR3 is built from 14 residues. Germline CDR1 and CDR2: MDHEN and SYDVKM. The ends were cut back, 2 bases at V and 9 bases at J, with 16 bases in the middle. CDR3 nucleotide sequence: TGTGCCAGCAGTTTACAGTATCATGTCGGCAGCTACACCTTC. Its translation: CASSLQYHVGSYTF.

In this sample, this clone turned up many times. The rearrangement links TRBV7-9 to TRBJ2-7; 7 bases match TRBD2. Germline assignment: CDR1 SEHNR and CDR2 FQNEAQ (reference sequence). With V trimmed by 2 bases and J by 5 bases, 6 bases remained unmatched. The CDR3 extends over 14 amino acids. Here the CDR3 reads CASSLTAGRDEQYF. CDR3 nucleotide sequence: TGTGCCAGCAGCTTAACGGCAGGGAGGGACGAGCAGTACTTC.

This clone was observed many times. V gene TRBV3-1 combines with J gene TRBJ2-6; D might be TRBD2 (5 bases). The germline V gene has CDR1 LGHDT and CDR2 YNNKEL (reference sequence). The CDR3 is 14 residues long. V shed 4 bases and J shed 2 bases, with 6 bases lying between them. The CDR3 DNA sequence: TGTGCCAGCAGCCCGGGGACTGGGGCCAACGTCCTGACTTTC. It translates to CASSPGTGANVLTF.

In this sample, this clone turned up many times. The J gene is TRBJ1-5, the V gene TRBV28; TRBD1 might be the D (5 bases). The CDR3 contains 15 residues. Germline lookup yields CDR1 MDHEN and CDR2 SYDVKM. Trimming cost V 6 bases and J 1 base, with 13 bases left between them. CDR3 region: CASSSGLESNQPQHF. The CDR3, as DNA: TGTGCCAGCAGCTCGGGGCTCGAGAGCAATCAGCCCCAGCATTTT.

The V gene is TRBV24-1, the J gene TRBJ2-3, with unresolved D. Germline V gene data show CDR1 as KGHDR and CDR2 as SFDVKD. The V and J ends lost 2 bases and 2 bases respectively, with 1 base between them. The CDR3 is 12 residues long. In DNA, the CDR3 is TGTGCCACCAGTGATTACACAGATACGCAGTATTTT. Amino acids: CATSDYTDTQYF.

This clone has at least ten counts. CDR3 sequence: CAIREFYEQFF. CDR3 in DNA: TGTGCCATACGGGAGTTTTATGAGCAGTTCTTC. The gene calls are TRBV30 and TRBJ2-1; weak D call: TRBD2 (6 bases). CDR3 size: 11 residues. CDR1 and CDR2 (germline): GTSNPN, SVGIG (reference sequence). Trimming removed 8 bases from V and 8 bases from J, with 13 bases in between.